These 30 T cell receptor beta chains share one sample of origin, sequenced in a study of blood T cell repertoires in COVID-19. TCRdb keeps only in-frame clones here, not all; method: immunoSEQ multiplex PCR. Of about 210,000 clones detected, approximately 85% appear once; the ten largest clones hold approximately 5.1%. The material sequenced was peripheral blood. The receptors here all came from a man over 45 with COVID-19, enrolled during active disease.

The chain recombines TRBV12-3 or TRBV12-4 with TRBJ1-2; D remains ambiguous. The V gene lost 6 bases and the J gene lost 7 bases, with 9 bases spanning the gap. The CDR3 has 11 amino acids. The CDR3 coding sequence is TGTGCCAGCAGCCTCCGTCTTGGCTACACCTTC. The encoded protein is CASSLRLGYTF.

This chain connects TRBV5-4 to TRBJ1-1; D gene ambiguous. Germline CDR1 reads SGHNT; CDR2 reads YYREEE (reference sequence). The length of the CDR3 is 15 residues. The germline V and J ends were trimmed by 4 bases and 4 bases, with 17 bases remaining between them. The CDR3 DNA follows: TGTGCCAGCAGCCTTCAGGCCCGGTCAGGCACTGAAGCTTTCTTT. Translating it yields CASSLQARSGTEAFF. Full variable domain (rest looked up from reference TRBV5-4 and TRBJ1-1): ETGVTQSPTHLIKTRGQQVTLRCSSQSGHNTVSWYQQALGQGPQFIFQYYREEENGRGNFPPRFSGLQFPNYSSELNVNALELDDSALYLCASSLQARSGTEAFFGQGTRLTVV.

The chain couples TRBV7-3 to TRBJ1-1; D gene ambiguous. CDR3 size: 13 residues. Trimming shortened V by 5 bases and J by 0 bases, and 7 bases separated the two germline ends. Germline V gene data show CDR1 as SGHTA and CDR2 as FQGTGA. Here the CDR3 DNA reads TGTGCCAGCAGCCCGGGGTTGAACACTGAAGCTTTCTTT. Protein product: CASSPGLNTEAFF. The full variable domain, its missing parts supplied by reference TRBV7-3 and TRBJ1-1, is GAGVSQTPSNKVTEKGKYVELRCDPISGHTALYWYRQSLGQGPEFLIYFQGTGAADDSGLPNDRFFAVRPEGSVSTLKIQRTERGDSAVYLCASSPGLNTEAFFGQGTRLTVV.

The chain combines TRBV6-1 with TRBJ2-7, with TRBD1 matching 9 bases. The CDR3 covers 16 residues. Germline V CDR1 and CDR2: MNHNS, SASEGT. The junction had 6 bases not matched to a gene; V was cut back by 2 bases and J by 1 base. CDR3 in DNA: TGTGCCAGCAGTGAAAATCGACAGGGGGTGTCCTACGAGCAGTACTTC. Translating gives CASSENRQGVSYEQYF.

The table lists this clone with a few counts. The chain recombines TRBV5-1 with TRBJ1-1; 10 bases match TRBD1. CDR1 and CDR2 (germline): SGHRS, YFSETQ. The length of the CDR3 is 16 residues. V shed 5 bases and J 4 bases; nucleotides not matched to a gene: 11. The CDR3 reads CASSFAGTGVGTEAFF. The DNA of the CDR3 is TGCGCCAGCAGTTTTGCCGGGACAGGGGTGGGCACTGAAGCTTTCTTT.

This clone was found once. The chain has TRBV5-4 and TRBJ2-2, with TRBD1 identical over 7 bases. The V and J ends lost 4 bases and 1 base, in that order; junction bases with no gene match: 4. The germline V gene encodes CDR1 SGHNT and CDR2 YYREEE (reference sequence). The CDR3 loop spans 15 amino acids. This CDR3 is CASSRDSENTGELFF. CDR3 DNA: TGTGCCAGCAGCCGGGACAGCGAGAACACCGGGGAGCTGTTTTTT.

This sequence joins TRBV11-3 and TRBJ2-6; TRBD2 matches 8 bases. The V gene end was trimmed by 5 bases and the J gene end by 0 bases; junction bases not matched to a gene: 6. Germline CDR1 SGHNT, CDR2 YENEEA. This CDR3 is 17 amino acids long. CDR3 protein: CASSPAGGSSGANVLTF. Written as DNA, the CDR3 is TGTGCCAGCAGCCCGGCGGGGGGCAGCTCTGGGGCCAACGTCCTGACTTTC. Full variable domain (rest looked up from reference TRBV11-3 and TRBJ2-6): EAGVVQSPRYKIIEKKQPVAFWCNPISGHNTLYWYLQNLGQGPELLIRYENEEAVDDSQLPKDRFSAERLKGVDSTLKIQPAELGDSAVYLCASSPAGGSSGANVLTFGAGSRLTVL.

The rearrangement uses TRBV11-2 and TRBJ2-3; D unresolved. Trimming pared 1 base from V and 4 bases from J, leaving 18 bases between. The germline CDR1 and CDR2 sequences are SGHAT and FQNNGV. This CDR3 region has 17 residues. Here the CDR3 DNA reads TGTGCCAGCAGCTTAGGTGGGCTCACCACCCTTTCAGATACGCAGTATTTT. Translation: CASSLGGLTTLSDTQYF.

The CDR3 nucleotides are TGTGCCAGCAGCTTTTCCGGAGGGCACACAGATACGCAGTATTTT. Protein product: CASSFSGGHTDTQYF. The rearrangement links TRBV11-1 to TRBJ2-3; perhaps TRBD2 as D (6 bases). V lost 3 bases to trimming and J lost 2 bases, with 12 bases between them. The germline CDR1 and CDR2 sequences are SGHAT and FQDESV (reference sequence). The CDR3 has 15 residues.

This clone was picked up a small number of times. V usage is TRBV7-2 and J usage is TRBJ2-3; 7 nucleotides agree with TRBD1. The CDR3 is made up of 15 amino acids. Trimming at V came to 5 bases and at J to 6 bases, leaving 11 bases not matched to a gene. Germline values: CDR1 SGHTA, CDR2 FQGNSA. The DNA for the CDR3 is TGTGCCAGCAGCCCCACAGGGGTACGGATGGATACGCAGTATTTT. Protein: CASSPTGVRMDTQYF.

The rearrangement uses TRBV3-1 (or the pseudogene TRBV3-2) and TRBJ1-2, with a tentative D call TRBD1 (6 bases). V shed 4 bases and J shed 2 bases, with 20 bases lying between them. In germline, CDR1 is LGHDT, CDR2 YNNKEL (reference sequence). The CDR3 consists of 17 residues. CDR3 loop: CASSLLTTGASNYGYTF. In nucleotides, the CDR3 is TGTGCCAGCAGCCTTCTAACGACAGGCGCCTCCAACTATGGCTACACCTTC.

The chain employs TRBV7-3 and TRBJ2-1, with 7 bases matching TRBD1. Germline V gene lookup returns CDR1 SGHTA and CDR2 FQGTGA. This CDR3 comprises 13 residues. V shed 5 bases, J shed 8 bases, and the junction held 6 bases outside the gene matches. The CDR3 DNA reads TGTGCCAGCAGCCCAGACAGGGTCCATGAGCAGTTCTTC. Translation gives CASSPDRVHEQFF.

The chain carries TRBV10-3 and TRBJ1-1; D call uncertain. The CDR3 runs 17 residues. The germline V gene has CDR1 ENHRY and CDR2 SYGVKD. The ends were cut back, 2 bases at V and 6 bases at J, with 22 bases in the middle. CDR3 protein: CAISESGSRRNNAEAFF. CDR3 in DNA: TGTGCCATCAGTGAGAGTGGGAGCAGGAGGAACAACGCTGAAGCTTTCTTT.

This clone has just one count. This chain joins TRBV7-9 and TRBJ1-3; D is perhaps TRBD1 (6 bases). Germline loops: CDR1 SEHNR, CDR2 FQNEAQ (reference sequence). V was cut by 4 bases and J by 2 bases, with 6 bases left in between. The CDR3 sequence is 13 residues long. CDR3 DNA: TGTGCCAGCAGCTGGACAGCTGGAAACACCATATATTTT. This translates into CASSWTAGNTIYF.

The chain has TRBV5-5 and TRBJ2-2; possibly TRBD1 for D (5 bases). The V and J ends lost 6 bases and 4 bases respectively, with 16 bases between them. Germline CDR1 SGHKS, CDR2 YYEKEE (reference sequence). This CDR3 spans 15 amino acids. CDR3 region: CASTYQGSGTGELFF. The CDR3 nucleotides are TGTGCCAGCACCTATCAGGGCTCAGGCACCGGGGAGCTGTTTTTT.

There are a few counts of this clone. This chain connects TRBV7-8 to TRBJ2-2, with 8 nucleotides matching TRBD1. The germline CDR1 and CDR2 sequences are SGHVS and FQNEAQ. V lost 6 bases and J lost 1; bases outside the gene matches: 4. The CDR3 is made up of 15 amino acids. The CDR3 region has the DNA TGTGCCAGCAGGGGTGGGACAGGGAACACCGGGGAGCTGTTTTTT. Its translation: CASRGGTGNTGELFF.

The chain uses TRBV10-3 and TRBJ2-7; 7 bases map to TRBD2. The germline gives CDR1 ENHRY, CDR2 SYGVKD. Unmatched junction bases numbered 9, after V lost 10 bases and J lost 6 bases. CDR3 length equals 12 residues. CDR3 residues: CATGTTSGEQYF. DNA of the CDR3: TGTGCCACCGGGACTACTTCGGGCGAGCAGTACTTC.

CDR3 DNA sequence: TGTGCCAGCTCACCACCGTGGGTTACCCAGGCCACCCAGTACTTC. Its translation is CASSPPWVTQATQYF. The chain couples TRBV18 to TRBJ2-5, with D hard to call. V lost 0 bases and J 8 bases, leaving 16 bases between the germline ends. Per the germline V gene, CDR1 is KGHSH and CDR2 is LQKENI. This CDR3 has 15 amino acids.

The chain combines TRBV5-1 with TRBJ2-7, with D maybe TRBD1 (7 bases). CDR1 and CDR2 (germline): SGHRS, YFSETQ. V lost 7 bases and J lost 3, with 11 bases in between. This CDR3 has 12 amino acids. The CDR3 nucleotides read TGCGCCAGCCGGGGGACAGACTACGAGCAGTACTTC. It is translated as CASRGTDYEQYF.

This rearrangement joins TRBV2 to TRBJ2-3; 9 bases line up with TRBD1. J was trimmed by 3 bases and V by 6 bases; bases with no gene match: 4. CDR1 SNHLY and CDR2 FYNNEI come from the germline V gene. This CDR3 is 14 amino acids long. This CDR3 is CASRSGTGTDTQYF. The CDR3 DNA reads TGTGCCAGCAGATCCGGGACAGGGACAGATACGCAGTATTTT. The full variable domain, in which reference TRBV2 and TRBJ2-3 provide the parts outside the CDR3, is EPEVTQTPSHQVTQMGQEVILRCVPISNHLYFYWYRQILGQKVEFLVSFYNNEISEKSEIFDDQFSVERPDGSNFTLKIRSTKLEDSAMYFCASRSGTGTDTQYFGPGTRLTVL.

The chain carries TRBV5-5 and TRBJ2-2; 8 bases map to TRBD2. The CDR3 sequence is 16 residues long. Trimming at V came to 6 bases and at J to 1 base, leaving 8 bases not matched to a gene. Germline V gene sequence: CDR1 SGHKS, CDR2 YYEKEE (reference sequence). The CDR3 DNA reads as TGTGCCAGCAACACGTGGCTAGCGGGGAACACCGGGGAGCTGTTTTTT. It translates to CASNTWLAGNTGELFF.

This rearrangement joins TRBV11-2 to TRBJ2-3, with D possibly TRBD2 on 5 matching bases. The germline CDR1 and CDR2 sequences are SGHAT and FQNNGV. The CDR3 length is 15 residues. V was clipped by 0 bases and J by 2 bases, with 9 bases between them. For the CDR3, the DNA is TGTGCCAGCAGCTTAGACGACGGGGTCACAGATACGCAGTATTTT. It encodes CASSLDDGVTDTQYF.

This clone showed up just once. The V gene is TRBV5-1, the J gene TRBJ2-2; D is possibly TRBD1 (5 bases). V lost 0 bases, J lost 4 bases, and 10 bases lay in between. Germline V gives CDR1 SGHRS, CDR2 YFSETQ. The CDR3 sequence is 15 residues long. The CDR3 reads CASSLGQGPTGELFF. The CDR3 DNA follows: TGCGCCAGCAGCTTGGGGCAGGGTCCCACCGGGGAGCTGTTTTTT.

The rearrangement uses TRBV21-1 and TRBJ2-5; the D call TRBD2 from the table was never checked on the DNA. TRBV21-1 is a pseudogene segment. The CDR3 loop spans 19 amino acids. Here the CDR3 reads CASSKQTSGGTIYQETQYF. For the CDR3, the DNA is TGTGCCAGCAGCAAGCAGACTAGCGGGGGGACGATTTACCAAGAGACCCAGTACTTC.

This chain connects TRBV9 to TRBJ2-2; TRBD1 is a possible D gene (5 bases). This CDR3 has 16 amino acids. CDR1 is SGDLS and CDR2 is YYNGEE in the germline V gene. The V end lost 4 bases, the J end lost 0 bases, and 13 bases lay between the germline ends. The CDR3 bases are TGTGCCAGCAGCCCTCGACAGAGCTCGAACACCGGGGAGCTGTTTTTT. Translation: CASSPRQSSNTGELFF.

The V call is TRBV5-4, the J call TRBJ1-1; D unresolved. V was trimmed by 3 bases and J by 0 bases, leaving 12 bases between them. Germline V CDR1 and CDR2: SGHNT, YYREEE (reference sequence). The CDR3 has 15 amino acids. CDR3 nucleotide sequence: TGTGCCAGCAGCTCTCAGGCACAGATGAACACTGAAGCTTTCTTT. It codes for CASSSQAQMNTEAFF.

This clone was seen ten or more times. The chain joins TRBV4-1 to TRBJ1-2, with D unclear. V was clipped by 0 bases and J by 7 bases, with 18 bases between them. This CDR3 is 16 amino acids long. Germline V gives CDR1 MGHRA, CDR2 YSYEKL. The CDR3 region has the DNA TGCGCCAGCAGCCAAGAAGAAGGCAGGATGTCTTTTGGCTACACCTTC. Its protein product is CASSQEEGRMSFGYTF.

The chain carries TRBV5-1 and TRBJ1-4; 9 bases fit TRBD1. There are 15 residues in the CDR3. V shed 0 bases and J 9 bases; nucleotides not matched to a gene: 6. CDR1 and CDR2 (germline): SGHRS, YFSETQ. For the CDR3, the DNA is TGCGCCAGCAGCTTGGATGGGACAGGGACTCAAAAACTGTTTTTT. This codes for CASSLDGTGTQKLFF.

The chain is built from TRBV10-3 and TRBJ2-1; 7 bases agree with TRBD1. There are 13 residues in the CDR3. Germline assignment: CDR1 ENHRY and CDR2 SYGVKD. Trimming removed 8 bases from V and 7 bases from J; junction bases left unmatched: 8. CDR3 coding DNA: TGTGCCATCGATTCGGGACAGAAAAATGAGCAGTTCTTC. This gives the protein CAIDSGQKNEQFF.

The CDR3 DNA reads as TGTGCCAGCAGTAGACAGATTGGAAACACCATATATTTT. It is translated as CASSRQIGNTIYF. This sequence joins TRBV5-6 and TRBJ1-3, with a possible D match to TRBD1 (5 bases). CDR1 SGHDT and CDR2 YYEEEE come from the germline V gene. Trimming stripped 5 bases from V and 3 bases from J, with 9 bases between. CDR3 length equals 13 residues. The full variable domain, with the rest looked up from reference TRBV5-6 and TRBJ1-3, is DAGVTQSPTHLIKTRGQQVTLRCSPKSGHDTVSWYQQALGQGPQFIFQYYEEEERQRGNFPDRFSGHQFPNYSSELNVNALLLGDSALYLCASSRQIGNTIYFGEGSWLTVV.